Many counts were recorded for the clone carrying this TCR beta chain. Through a sample-barcoded 5' primer and a J-beta primer mix, a second PCR was run for about 6 to 12 cycles. One entry per CDR3 protein, called by TCRdb with MiXCR from the 5' RACE reads. The repertoire holds 1.5 million to 2 million distinct CDR3 sequences, with 25% to 30% as singletons. The data are from a study of blood T cells in healthy people across ages. V lost 5 bases to trimming and J lost 5 bases, with 5 bases between them. The CDR3 covers 11 residues. The sample consisted of blood. This receptor was identified in a woman younger than 45 in good health. The V call is TRBV12-3 or TRBV12-4, the J call TRBJ2-3; D ambiguous. The CDR3 is CASSDIDTQYF. DNA for the CDR3: TGTGCCAGCAGTGACATAGATACGCAGTATTTT.